The clone carrying this TCR beta chain has just one count. The CDR3 length is 16 residues. CDR1 is GTSNPN and CDR2 is SVGIG in the germline V gene (reference sequence). J was trimmed by 7 bases and V by 3 bases; bases with no gene match: 16. The data are from a study of blood T cell repertoires in COVID-19. Looking at the study overall: Sites in the United States, Italy and Spain provided acute and convalescent COVID-19 samples. From T cells, B-cell-depleted T cells, or PBMCs came the material, which was cDNA or gDNA.

As processed by the authors: Estimation of nucleated cell counts was performed using reference gene primer amplification. Clones were read by immunoSEQ multiplex PCR, and TCRdb kept only the in-frame ones, dropping some. The V and J calls and the clone size are those of that table, but D and trimming were determined from the DNA. The sample records some 240,000 clones, just under 85% being singletons. The sample taken for sequencing was peripheral blood. The chain has TRBV30 and TRBJ1-1; 8 bases match TRBD1. The receptor's source is an elderly woman with acute or convalescent COVID-19. Written as DNA, the CDR3 is TGTGCCTGGAGACCTCGCCCGGACAGGGAAGAAGGTGAAGCTTTCTTT. Amino acid sequence: CAWRPRPDREEGEAFF. Drawing the rest from reference TRBV30 and TRBJ1-1, the complete variable domain is SQTIHQWPATLVQPVGSPLSLECTVEGTSNPNLYWYRQAAGRGLQLLFYSVGIGQISSEVPQNLSASRPQDRQFILSSKKLLLSDSGFYLCAWRPRPDREEGEAFFGQGTRLTVV.